Given below is one T cell receptor beta chain in context. Antigen: not known. V was pared by 3 bases and J by 5 bases, with 7 bases of the junction left unmatched. CDR1 and CDR2 (germline): LNHDA, SQIVND (reference sequence). This CDR3 contains 15 residues. This entry is derived from a study of vaccination effects on CD4 cells after COVID-19. Using immunoSEQ multiplex PCR, the repertoire was profiled, and TCRdb retains in-frame clones only, with some absent. This table has some 20,000 clones, around 76% appearing once. Viral peptide pool expansion of antigen-specific CD4+ T cells preceded sequencing in the ViraFEST assay. The culture ran for roughly ten days before CD4+ T cells were isolated. The study found no prior SARS-CoV-2 infection in the vaccine recipients, who tested negative for nucleocapsid antibodies. In culture with around 9.1 IU/ml IL-2 and roughly 9.3 ug/ml peptides, PBMC were grown at a few million per well. IL-2 medium took the place of half the medium on both days 3 and 7.

Overall study findings and caveats: The study found marked clonal contraction of infection- and vaccine-induced clones late after vaccination. Within healthy vaccinees, only 1 of 255 vaccine-induced clones displayed cross-reactivity with common cold coronaviruses.

The starting material was CD4+ T cells from PBMCs cultured with HCoV-NL63 spike peptides, obtained before COVID-19 vaccination. The clonotype originates from a human donor who received a COVID-19 vaccine. The gene calls are TRBV19 and TRBJ2-7; 10 bases line up with TRBD1. The CDR3 region has the DNA TGTGCCAGTAGTATTACCGGGGACAGGGGCCACGAGCAGTACTTC. The encoded protein is CASSITGDRGHEQYF.